The 12 T cell receptor beta chains in this list originate from one sample, sequenced in a study of blood T cell repertoires in COVID-19. Clones were sequenced by immunoSEQ multiplex PCR, and TCRdb holds only the in-frame ones, with some missing. Altogether 55,000 to 75,000 clones are present, about 82% being singletons, with the ten largest covering more than 3.5%. The source material was peripheral blood. All receptors come from a man aged 45-65 years with acute or convalescent COVID-19.

The rearrangement links TRBV29-1 to TRBJ1-2, with 7 nucleotides matching TRBD1. The CDR3 has 12 residues. The trim removed 6 bases at V and 2 bases at J, leaving 3 bases unmatched. Germline CDR1 and CDR2: SQVTM and ANQGSEA. The CDR3 reads CSVLTGNYGYTF. CDR3 DNA: TGCAGCGTACTGACAGGGAACTATGGCTACACCTTC.

V and J are TRBV11-1 and TRBJ2-4; TRBD2 matches 7 bases. This CDR3 has 14 amino acids. Trimming cost V 3 bases and J 6 bases; bases outside gene matches: 5. CDR1 SGHAT and CDR2 FQDESV come from the germline V gene (reference sequence). The CDR3 sequence is CASSFTGTINIQYF. CDR3 DNA sequence: TGTGCCAGCAGCTTTACCGGGACTATAAACATTCAGTACTTC.

V is TRBV6-4 and J is TRBJ1-1; 7 bases match TRBD1. There are 15 residues in the CDR3. Germline lookup yields CDR1 MRHNA and CDR2 SNTAGT. Germline trimming cut 6 bases from V and 0 bases from J; bases unmatched to any gene: 7. The CDR3 here is CASRVEQGMNTEAFF. CDR3 sequence (DNA): TGTGCCAGCAGAGTGGAACAGGGGATGAACACTGAAGCTTTCTTT.

V is TRBV10-1 and J is TRBJ2-3, with 8 bases fitting TRBD2. The CDR3 has 16 amino acids. The V gene end was trimmed by 2 bases and the J gene end by 4 bases; junction bases not matched to a gene: 8. Germline-derived CDR1 and CDR2 are WNHNN and SYGVQD (reference sequence). CDR3 DNA: TGCGCCAGCAGTGAGGGCGTCGGGGGGGTCGCAGATACGCAGTATTTT. Protein sequence: CASSEGVGGVADTQYF.

The chain's CDR3 is CASSHTAGAPLHF. The CDR3 bases are TGTGCCAGCAGCCATACCGCAGGGGCACCCCTCCACTTT. The V and J genes are TRBV11-2 and TRBJ1-6; tentative D call: TRBD1 (6 bases). V was cut by 5 bases and J by 11 bases, with 13 bases left in between. From germline, CDR1 is SGHAT and CDR2 FQNNGV. The CDR3 runs 13 residues.

This clone has just one count. The chain has TRBV30 and TRBJ2-5, with D perhaps TRBD2 (7 bases). Germline CDR1 reads GTSNPN; CDR2 reads SVGIG (reference sequence). This CDR3 is 15 amino acids long. Trimming pared 0 bases from V and 1 base from J, leaving 12 bases between. The CDR3 region has the DNA TGTGCCTGGAGTGTATTAGGGGGGGCCCAAGAGACCCAGTACTTC. Translated: CAWSVLGGAQETQYF.

V is TRBV6-5 and J is TRBJ2-7; 10 bases map to TRBD1. V shed 7 bases and J 4 bases; nucleotides not matched to a gene: 7. CDR1 MNHEY and CDR2 SVGAGI come from the germline V gene. This CDR3 has 14 residues. The CDR3 protein is CASNRQGARYEQYF. DNA for the CDR3: TGTGCCAGCAACCGACAGGGGGCGCGTTACGAGCAGTACTTC.

The chain carries TRBV24-1 and TRBJ1-2, with TRBD1 identical over 8 bases. This CDR3 is 14 amino acids long. J was trimmed by 4 bases and V by 3 bases; bases with no gene match: 3. The germline CDR1 and CDR2 sequences are KGHDR and SFDVKD. CDR3 region: CATSDTGTGYGYTF. In DNA, the CDR3 is TGTGCCACCAGTGATACCGGGACAGGCTATGGCTACACCTTC.

This clone was found many times. J is TRBJ1-2 and V is TRBV4-2; possible D gene TRBD1, 6 bases. The CDR3 covers 13 residues. Germline assignment: CDR1 LGHNA and CDR2 YNFKEQ. The V and J ends lost 3 bases and 4 bases respectively, with 9 bases between them. The CDR3 is CASSHWDTYGYTF. CDR3 DNA: TGTGCCAGCAGCCACTGGGACACCTATGGCTACACCTTC.

Only one count was recorded for this clone. The conserved closing phenylalanine or tryptophan is absent in this CDR3, likely reflecting a read error. The limits of the CDR3 on the DNA are not certain, so only TCRdb's listed CDR3 is given. This chain connects TRBV20-1 to TRBJ1-5. Ends included, the CDR3 has 8 residues. CDR1 is DFQATT, CDR2 SNEGSKA, per germline (reference sequence). This CDR3 reads CSASSVPV.

This clone was seen a handful of times. The V gene is TRBV19, the J gene TRBJ2-5, with D possibly being TRBD2 (6 bases). Trimming cost V 1 base and J 3 bases, with 18 bases left between them. Per germline, CDR1 LNHDA and CDR2 SQIVND (reference sequence). This CDR3 contains 17 residues. For the CDR3, the DNA is TGTGCCAGTAGTATAGGCCTCGGCGGGACTGAGGAAGAGACCCAGTACTTC. It specifies CASSIGLGGTEEETQYF.

This chain links TRBV18 with TRBJ2-6, with D possibly matching TRBD2 (7 bases). The CDR3 sequence is 16 residues long. V was trimmed by 3 bases and J by 4 bases, leaving 13 bases between them. From germline, CDR1 is KGHSH and CDR2 LQKENI. In DNA form, the CDR3 reads TGTGCCAGCTCACCGCTCGGGGGGCAAGGGGCCAACGTCCTGACTTTC. Translated, it gives CASSPLGGQGANVLTF.